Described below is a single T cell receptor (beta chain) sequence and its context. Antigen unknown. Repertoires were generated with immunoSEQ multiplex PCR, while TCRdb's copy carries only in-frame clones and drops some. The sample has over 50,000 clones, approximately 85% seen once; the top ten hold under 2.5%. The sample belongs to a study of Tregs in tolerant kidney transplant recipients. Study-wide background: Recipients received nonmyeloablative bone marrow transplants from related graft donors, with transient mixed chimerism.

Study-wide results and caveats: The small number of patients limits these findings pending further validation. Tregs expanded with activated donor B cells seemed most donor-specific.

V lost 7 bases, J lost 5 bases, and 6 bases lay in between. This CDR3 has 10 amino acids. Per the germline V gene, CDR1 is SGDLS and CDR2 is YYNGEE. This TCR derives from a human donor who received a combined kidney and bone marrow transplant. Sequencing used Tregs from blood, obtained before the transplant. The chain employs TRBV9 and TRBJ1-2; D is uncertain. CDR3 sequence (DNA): TGTGCCAGCGGGGAATATGGCTACACCTTC. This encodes CASGEYGYTF.